These T cell receptor beta chains were read from a single sample in a study of T-cell reconstitution after alpha-beta-depleted transplantation in children. TCRdb used MiXCR to reprocess the PCR reads, holding one entry per CDR3 protein. The data hold 600,000 to 800,000 distinct CDR3 sequences, with under 15% observed a single time. The sequences come from PBMCs, collected before TCRalphabeta/CD19-depleted stem cell transplant. The receptors were sampled from a girl aged 2-10 years with congenital amegakaryocytic thrombocytopenia, due to receive a stem cell transplant. The CDR3 runs from the conserved cysteine through the conserved F or W. Fields, in order: J gene, V gene, clone size, D gene, CDR3 DNA, CDR3 protein. The D gene is left open where the match is weak. Size values are once, few and many counts, or a class for expanded clones, and some rows have none.

J: TRBJ2-1; V: TRBV5-1; size: few; D: .; DNA: TGCGCCAGCAGCCCGTTGTCCGAAGGGGGGTTCGGATACAATGAGCAGTTCTTC; CDR3: CASSPLSEGGFGYNEQFF
J: TRBJ1-1; V: TRBV6-5; size: few; D: .; DNA: TGTGCCAGCACCTTACTGACAGGTGGGAACACTGAAGCTTTCTTT; CDR3: CASTLLTGGNTEAFF
J: TRBJ1-1; V: TRBV27; size: few; D: .; DNA: TGTGCCAGCAGGGGTGCTAGGAACACTGAAGCTTTCTTT; CDR3: CASRGARNTEAFF
J: TRBJ2-1; V: TRBV5-1; size: many; D: .; DNA: TGCGCCAGCAGCTTGGCGGCCGACAATGAGCAGTTCTTC; CDR3: CASSLAADNEQFF
J: TRBJ2-5; V: TRBV7-3; size: few; D: .; DNA: TGTGCCAGCAGCTTAGCACAGGGCAGGGTGTACTTC; CDR3: CASSLAQGRVYF
J: TRBJ2-7; V: TRBV7-9; size: .; D: TRBD1; DNA: TGTGCCAGCAGCTCCGGGACAGGGAACCAGCAGTACTTC; CDR3: CASSSGTGNQQYF
J: TRBJ2-1; V: TRBV7-3; size: many; D: .; DNA: TGTGCCAGCAGCTCTGGACTGGGGAGCGAGCAGTTCTTC; CDR3: CASSSGLGSEQFF
J: TRBJ1-5; V: TRBV5-1; size: few; D: TRBD1; DNA: TGCGCCAGCAGCTTGGGAGGGACAGGGTCGAGCAATCAGCCCCAGCATTTT; CDR3: CASSLGGTGSSNQPQHF
J: TRBJ2-1; V: TRBV6-1; size: many; D: TRBD2; DNA: TGTGCCAGCAGTCCCGGCGGGAGGGCCCTCAATGAGCAGTTCTTC; CDR3: CASSPGGRALNEQFF
J: TRBJ1-1; V: TRBV2; size: many; D: .; DNA: TGTGCCAGCCATCAGGGAATGAACACTGAAGCTTTCTTT; CDR3: CASHQGMNTEAFF
J: TRBJ2-1; V: TRBV19; size: .; D: .; DNA: TGTGCCAGTAGTATTGGAGGGAGATACAATGAGCAGTTCTTC; CDR3: CASSIGGRYNEQFF
J: TRBJ2-3; V: TRBV5-1; size: many; D: .; DNA: TGCGCCAGCAACCGCGAGAGGGCCGCGAGTCGGTTAGGGACGCAGTATTTT; CDR3: CASNRERAASRLGTQYF
J: TRBJ2-6; V: TRBV7-9; size: .; D: .; DNA: TGTGCCAGCAGCCGAATAGAGAGTGGGGCCAACGTCCTGACTTTC; CDR3: CASSRIESGANVLTF
J: TRBJ2-1; V: TRBV7-8; size: few; D: TRBD2; DNA: TGTGCCAGCAGCCCACTAGCGGGGAAGCAGTTCTTC; CDR3: CASSPLAGKQFF
J: TRBJ2-1; V: TRBV27; size: few; D: TRBD2; DNA: TGTGCCAGCAGTTTTGGCGTACTAGCGAGTTACAATGAGCAGTTCTTC; CDR3: CASSFGVLASYNEQFF
J: TRBJ2-1; V: TRBV7-8; size: .; D: TRBD2; DNA: TGTGCCAGCAGCCTTACAAGACTAGCCCGGGATGAGCAGTTCTTC; CDR3: CASSLTRLARDEQFF
J: TRBJ2-1; V: TRBV10-1; size: few; D: TRBD2; DNA: TGCGCCAGCAGTGAGTCGGGAGGGGATGAGCAGTTCTTC; CDR3: CASSESGGDEQFF
J: TRBJ2-1; V: TRBV5-1; size: .; D: .; DNA: TGCGCCAGCAGCTTGGAAGGAAGGAGGTCTGATGAGCAGTTCTTC; CDR3: CASSLEGRRSDEQFF
J: TRBJ2-2; V: TRBV7-7; size: many; D: TRBD1; DNA: TGTGCCAGCAGCCTCGACAGGGCAGGGGAGCTGTTTTTT; CDR3: CASSLDRAGELFF
J: TRBJ2-2; V: TRBV19; size: .; D: TRBD1; DNA: TGTGCCAGCAGAGGGACAGGGGGCACCGGGGAGCTGTTTTTT; CDR3: CASRGTGGTGELFF
J: TRBJ2-2; V: TRBV20-1; size: few; D: .; DNA: TGCAGTGCCCCAGAGGGTGGGAGCTTGGCAACCGGGGAGCTGTTTTTT; CDR3: CSAPEGGSLATGELFF
J: TRBJ2-1; V: TRBV6-1; size: many; D: .; DNA: TGTGCCAGCAGTGAAGGAGGCAATGAGCAGTTCTTC; CDR3: CASSEGGNEQFF
J: TRBJ2-3; V: TRBV5-4; size: .; D: TRBD2; DNA: TGTGCCAGCAGCTACAAGTTAGCGGGAGGGACCTCGACAGATACGCAGTATTTT; CDR3: CASSYKLAGGTSTDTQYF
J: TRBJ2-1; V: TRBV20-1; size: many; D: TRBD1; DNA: TGCAGTGCTAGAGCGGGACAGCAGAATGAGCAGTTCTTC; CDR3: CSARAGQQNEQFF
J: TRBJ1-5; V: TRBV21-1; size: few; D: .; DNA: TGTGCCAGCACCACCCCGGGACCCCAGCCCCAGCATTTT; CDR3: CASTTPGPQPQHF